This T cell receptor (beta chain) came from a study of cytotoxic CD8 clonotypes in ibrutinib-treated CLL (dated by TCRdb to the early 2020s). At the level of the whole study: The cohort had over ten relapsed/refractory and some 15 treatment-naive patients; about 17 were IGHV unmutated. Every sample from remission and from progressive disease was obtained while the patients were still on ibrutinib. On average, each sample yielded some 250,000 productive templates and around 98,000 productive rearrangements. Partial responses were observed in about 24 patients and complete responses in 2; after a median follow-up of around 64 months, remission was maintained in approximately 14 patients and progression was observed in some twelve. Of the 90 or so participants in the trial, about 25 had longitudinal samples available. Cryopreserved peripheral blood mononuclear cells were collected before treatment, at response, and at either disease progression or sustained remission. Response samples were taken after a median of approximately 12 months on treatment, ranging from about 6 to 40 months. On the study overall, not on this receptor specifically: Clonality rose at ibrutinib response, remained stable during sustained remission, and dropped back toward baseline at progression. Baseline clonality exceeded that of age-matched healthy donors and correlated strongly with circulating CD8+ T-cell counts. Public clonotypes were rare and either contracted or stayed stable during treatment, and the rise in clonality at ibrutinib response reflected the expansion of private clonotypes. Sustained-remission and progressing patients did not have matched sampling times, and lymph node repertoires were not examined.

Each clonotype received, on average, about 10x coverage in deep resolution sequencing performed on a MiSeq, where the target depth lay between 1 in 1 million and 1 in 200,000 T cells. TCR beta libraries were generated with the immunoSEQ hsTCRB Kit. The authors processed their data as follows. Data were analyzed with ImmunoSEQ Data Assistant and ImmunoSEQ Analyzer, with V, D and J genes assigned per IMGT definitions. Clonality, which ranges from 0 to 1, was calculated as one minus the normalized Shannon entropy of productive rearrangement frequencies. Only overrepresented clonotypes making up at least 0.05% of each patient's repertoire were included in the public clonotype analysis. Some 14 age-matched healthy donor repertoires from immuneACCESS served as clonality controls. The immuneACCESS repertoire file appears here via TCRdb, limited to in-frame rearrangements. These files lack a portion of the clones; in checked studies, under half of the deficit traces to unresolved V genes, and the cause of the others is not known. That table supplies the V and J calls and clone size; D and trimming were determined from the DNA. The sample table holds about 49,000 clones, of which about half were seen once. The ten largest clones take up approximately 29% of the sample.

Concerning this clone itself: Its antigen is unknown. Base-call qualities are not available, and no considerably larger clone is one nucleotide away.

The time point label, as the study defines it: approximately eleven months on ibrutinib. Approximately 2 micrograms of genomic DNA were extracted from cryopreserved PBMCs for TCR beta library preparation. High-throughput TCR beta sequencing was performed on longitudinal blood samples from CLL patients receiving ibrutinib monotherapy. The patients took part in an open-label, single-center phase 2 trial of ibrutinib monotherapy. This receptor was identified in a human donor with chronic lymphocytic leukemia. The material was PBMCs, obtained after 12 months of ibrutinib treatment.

The nucleotide sequence reads as follows: TGCAGTGCCCGCCGTGAGTCGGAGCAGTTCTTC. This yields the protein CSARRESEQFF. The chain is encoded by TRBV20-1 joined to TRBJ2-1; confidence is insufficient to name the D gene. The CDR3 starts with the cysteine, ends with the phenylalanine, and has 11 residues. The sequence is cut down to CDR3 DNA, 33 bases in frame from base 1. CDR1 and CDR2 are drawn from the germline V gene (reference sequence): DFQATT, SNEGSKA. Trimming takes 6 bases from V and 10 bases from J, and the germline ends sit 13 bases apart.